This T cell receptor (beta chain) was documented in a study of breast tumors, draining lymph nodes, adjacent tissues. Ten or more counts support this clonotype. Its antigen is still unknown. Overall study findings and caveats: That most tumor T cells come from lymph nodes remained unproven. Data fit most tumor T cells coming from lymph node, expanding in tumor. Compared with lymph nodes, tumors were less diverse; compared with nontumor tissue, more.

Breast cancer patients provided tissue from their axillary draining lymph nodes. TCRdb analysed the multiplex PCR reads with MiXCR anew, one entry per CDR3 protein. Of around 140,000 distinct CDR3 sequences listed, approximately 20% are singletons. The receptor was isolated from a female donor with breast cancer. Some clones in this sample may be carry-over from other donors' samples. What was sequenced was axillary lymph node tissue.

The CDR3 nucleotides are TGTGCCAGCAGTACAGGGAGCAATCAGCCCCAGCATTTT. Translating gives CASSTGSNQPQHF. The chain employs TRBV27 and TRBJ1-5; D perhaps matches TRBD1 (6 bases). The CDR3 is 13 residues long. CDR1 and CDR2 (germline): MNHEY, SMNVEV (reference sequence). The germline V and J ends were trimmed by 5 bases and 1 base, with 6 bases remaining between them.